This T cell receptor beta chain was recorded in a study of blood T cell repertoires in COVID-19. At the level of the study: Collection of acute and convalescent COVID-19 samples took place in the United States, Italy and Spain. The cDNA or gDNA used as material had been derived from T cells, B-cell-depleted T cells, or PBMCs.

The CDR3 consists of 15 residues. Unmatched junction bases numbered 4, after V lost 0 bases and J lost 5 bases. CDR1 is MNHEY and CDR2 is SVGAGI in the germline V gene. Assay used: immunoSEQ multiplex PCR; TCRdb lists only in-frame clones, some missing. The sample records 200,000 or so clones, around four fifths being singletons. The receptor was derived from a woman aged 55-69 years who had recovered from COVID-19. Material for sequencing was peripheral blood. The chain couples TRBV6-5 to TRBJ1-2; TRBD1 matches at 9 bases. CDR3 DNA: TGTGCCAGCAGTTACTCGGGACAGGGTGATTATGGCTACACCTTC. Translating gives CASSYSGQGDYGYTF.